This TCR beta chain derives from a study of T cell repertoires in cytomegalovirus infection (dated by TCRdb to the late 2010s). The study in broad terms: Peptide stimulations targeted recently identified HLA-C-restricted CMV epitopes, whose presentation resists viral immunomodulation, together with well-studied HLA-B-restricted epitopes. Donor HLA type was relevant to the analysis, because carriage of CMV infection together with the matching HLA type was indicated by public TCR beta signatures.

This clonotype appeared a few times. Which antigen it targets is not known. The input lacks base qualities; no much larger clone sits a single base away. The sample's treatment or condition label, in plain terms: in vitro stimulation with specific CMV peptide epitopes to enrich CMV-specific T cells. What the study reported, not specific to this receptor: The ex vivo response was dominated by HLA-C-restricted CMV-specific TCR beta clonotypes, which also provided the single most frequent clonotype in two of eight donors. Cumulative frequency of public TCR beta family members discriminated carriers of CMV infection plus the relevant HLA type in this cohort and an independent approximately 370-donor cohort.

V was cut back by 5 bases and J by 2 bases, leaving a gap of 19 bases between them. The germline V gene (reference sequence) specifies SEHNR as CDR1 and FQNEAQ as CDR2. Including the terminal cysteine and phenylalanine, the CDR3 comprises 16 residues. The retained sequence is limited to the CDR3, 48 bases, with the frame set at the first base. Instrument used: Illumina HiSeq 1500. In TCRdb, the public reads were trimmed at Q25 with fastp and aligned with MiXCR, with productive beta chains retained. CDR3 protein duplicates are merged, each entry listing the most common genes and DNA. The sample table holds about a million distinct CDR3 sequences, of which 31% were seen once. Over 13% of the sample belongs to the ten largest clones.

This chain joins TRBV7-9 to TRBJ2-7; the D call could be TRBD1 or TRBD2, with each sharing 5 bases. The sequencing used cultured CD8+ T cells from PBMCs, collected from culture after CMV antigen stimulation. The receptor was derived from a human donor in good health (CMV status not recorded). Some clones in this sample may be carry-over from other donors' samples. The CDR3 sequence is CASSPQAWTRTYEQYF. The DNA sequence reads TGTGCCAGCAGCCCACAGGCCTGGACTCGGACCTACGAGCAGTACTTC.